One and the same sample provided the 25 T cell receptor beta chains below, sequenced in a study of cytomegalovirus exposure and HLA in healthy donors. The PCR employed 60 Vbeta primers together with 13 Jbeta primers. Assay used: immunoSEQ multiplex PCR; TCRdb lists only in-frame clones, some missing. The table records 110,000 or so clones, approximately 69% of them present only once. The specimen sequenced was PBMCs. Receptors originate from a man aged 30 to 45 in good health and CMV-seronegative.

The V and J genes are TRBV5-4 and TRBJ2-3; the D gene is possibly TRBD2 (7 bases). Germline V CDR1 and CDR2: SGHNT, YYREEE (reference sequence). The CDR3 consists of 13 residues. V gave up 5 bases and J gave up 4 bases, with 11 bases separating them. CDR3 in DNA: TGTGCCAGCAGAGGGGGGGTCGCAGATACGCAGTATTTT. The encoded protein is CASRGGVADTQYF.

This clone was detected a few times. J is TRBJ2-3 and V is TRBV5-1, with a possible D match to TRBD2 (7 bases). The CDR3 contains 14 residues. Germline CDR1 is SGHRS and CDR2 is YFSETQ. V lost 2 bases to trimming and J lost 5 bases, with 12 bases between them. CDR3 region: CASSFRGAEDTQYF. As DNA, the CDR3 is TGCGCCAGCAGCTTTCGGGGGGCCGAAGATACGCAGTATTTT.

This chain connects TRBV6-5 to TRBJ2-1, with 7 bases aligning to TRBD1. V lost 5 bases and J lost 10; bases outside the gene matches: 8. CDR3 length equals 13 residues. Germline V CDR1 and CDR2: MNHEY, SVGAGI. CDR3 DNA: TGTGCCAGCAGTCGAGACAGGGCGAGCGAGCAGTTCTTC. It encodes CASSRDRASEQFF.

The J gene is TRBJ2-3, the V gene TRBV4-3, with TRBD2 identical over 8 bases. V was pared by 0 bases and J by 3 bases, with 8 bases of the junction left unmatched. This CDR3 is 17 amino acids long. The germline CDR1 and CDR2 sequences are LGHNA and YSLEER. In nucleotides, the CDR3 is TGCGCCAGCAGCCAAGATCGTTCGCTAGCGGGTACAGATACGCAGTATTTT. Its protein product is CASSQDRSLAGTDTQYF.

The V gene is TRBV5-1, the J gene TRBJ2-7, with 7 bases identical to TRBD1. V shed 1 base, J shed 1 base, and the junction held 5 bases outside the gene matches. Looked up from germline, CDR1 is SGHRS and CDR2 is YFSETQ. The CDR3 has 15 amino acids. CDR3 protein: CASSLRRGQSYEQYF. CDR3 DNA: TGCGCCAGCAGCTTGCGTAGGGGGCAATCCTACGAGCAGTACTTC.

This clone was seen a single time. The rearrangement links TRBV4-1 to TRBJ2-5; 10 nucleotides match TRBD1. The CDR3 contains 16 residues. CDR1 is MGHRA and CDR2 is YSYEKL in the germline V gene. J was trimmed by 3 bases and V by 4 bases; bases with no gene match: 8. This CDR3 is CASSLSGTGAEETQYF. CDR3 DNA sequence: TGCGCCAGCAGCCTTTCCGGGACAGGGGCCGAAGAGACCCAGTACTTC.

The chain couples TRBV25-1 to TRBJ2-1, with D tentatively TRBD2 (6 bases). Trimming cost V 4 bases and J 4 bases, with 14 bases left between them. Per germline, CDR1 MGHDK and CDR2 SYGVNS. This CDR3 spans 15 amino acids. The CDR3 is CASSGLGTLYNEQFF. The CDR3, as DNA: TGTGCCAGCAGTGGTCTCGGGACTTTATACAATGAGCAGTTCTTC.

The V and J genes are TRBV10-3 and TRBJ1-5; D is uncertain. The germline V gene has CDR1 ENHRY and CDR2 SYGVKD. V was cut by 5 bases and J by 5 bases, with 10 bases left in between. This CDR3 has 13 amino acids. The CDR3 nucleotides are TGTGCCATCAGTAATGACGGAGATCAGCCCCAGCATTTT. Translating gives CAISNDGDQPQHF.

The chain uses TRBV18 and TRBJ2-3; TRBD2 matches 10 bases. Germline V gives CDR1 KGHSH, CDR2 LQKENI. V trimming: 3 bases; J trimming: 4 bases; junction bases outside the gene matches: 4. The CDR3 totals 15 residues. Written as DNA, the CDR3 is TGTGCCAGCTCACCTCTAGCGGGAGTACCAGATACGCAGTATTTT. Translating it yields CASSPLAGVPDTQYF.

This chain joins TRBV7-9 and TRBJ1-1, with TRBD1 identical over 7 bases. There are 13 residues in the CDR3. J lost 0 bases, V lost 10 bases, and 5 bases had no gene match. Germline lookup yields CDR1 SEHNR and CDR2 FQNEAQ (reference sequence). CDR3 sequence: CANSGQMNTEAFF. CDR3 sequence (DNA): TGTGCCAACTCGGGACAGATGAACACTGAAGCTTTCTTT. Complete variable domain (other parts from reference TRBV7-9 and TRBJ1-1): DTGVSQNPRHKITKRGQNVTFRCDPISEHNRLYWYRQTLGQGPEFLTYFQNEAQLEKSRLLSDRFSAERPKGSFSTLEIQRTEQGDSAMYLCANSGQMNTEAFFGQGTRLTVV.

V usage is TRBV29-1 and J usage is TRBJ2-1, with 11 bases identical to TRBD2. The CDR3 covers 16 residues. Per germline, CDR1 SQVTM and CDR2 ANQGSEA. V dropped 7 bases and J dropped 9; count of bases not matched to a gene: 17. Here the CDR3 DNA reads TGCAGCGCTGCCCCCCAACTAGCGGGAGTACGGGTTGAGCAGTTCTTC. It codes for CSAAPQLAGVRVEQFF.

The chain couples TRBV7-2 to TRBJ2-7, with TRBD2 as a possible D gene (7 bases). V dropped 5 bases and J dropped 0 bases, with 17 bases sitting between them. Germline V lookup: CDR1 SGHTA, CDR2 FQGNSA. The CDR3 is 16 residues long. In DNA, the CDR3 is TGTGCCAGCAGCCTATCGGGGGGCCCGTTCTCCTACGAGCAGTACTTC. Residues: CASSLSGGPFSYEQYF.

The CDR3 DNA reads TGTGCCAGCAGCTTTAGCGGGAGTATGTCAGATACGCAGTATTTT. Its protein product is CASSFSGSMSDTQYF. The chain couples TRBV7-2 to TRBJ2-3, with TRBD2 matching 9 bases. The CDR3 has 15 residues. Germline V lookup: CDR1 SGHTA, CDR2 FQGNSA. The ends lost 3 bases at V and 4 bases at J; junction bases unmatched: 5.

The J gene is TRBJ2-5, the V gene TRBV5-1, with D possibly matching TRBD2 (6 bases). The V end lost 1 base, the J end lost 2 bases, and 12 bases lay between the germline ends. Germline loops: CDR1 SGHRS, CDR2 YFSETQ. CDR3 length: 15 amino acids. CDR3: CASSLLSGAQETQYF. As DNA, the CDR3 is TGCGCCAGCAGCTTGCTTAGCGGAGCGCAAGAGACCCAGTACTTC.

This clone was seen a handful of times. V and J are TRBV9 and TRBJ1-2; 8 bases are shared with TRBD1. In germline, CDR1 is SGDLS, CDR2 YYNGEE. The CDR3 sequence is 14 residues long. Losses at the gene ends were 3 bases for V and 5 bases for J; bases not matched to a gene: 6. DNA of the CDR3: TGTGCCAGCAGCGCGAATACAGGGGGATATGGCTACACCTTC. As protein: CASSANTGGYGYTF.

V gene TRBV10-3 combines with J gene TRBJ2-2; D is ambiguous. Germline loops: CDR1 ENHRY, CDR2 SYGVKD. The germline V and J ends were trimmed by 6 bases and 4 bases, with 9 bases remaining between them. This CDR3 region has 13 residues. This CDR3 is CAISPTFTGELFF. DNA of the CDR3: TGTGCCATCAGCCCGACTTTCACCGGGGAGCTGTTTTTT.

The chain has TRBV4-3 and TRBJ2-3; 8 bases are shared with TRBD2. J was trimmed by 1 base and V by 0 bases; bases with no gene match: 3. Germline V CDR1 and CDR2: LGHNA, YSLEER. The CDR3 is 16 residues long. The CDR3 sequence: CASSQEGAGGTDTQYF. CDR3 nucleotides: TGCGCCAGCAGCCAAGAGGGAGCGGGAGGCACAGATACGCAGTATTTT.

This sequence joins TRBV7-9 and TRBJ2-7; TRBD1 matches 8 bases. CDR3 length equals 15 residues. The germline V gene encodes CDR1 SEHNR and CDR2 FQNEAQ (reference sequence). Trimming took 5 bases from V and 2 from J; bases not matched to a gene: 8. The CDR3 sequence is CASSKDRVTTYEQYF. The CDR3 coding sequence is TGTGCCAGCAGCAAGGACAGGGTCACTACCTACGAGCAGTACTTC.

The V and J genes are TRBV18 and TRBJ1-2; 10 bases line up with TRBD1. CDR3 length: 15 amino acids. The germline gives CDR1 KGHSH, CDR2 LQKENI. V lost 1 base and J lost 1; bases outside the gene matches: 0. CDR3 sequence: CASSPRTGGNYGYTF. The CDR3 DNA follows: TGTGCCAGCTCACCACGGACAGGGGGTAACTATGGCTACACCTTC.

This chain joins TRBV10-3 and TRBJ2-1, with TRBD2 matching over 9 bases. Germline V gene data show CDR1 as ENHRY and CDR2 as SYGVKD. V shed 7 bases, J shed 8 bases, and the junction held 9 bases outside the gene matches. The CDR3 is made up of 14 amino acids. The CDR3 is CAIKERGAADEQFF. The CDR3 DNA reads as TGTGCCATCAAGGAGCGGGGGGCTGCGGATGAGCAGTTCTTC.

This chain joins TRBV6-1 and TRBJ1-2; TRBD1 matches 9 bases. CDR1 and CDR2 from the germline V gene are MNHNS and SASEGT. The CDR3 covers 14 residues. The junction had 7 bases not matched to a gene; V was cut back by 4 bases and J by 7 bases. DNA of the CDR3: TGTGCCAGCAGTGTAAGGACAGGGGCGTCTGGCTACACCTTC. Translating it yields CASSVRTGASGYTF.

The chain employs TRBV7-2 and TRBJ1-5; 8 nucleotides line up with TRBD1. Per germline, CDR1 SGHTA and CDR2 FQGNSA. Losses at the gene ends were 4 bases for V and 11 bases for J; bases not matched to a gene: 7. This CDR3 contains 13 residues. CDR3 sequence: CASSSRTGLSQHF. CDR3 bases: TGTGCCAGCAGCTCACGGACAGGGCTGTCCCAGCATTTT.

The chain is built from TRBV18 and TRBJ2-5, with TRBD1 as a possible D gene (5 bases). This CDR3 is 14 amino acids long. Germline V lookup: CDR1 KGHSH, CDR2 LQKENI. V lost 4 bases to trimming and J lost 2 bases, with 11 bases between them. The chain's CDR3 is CASSRQQAQETQYF. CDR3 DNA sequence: TGTGCCAGCTCACGTCAACAGGCTCAAGAGACCCAGTACTTC.

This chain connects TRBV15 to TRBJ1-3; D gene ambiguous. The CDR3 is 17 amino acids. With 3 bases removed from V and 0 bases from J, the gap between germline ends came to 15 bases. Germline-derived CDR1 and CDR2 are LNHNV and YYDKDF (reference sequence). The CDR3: CATSRHRISSSGNTIYF. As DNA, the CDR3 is TGTGCCACCAGCAGGCACAGAATTTCGAGCTCTGGAAACACCATATATTTT.

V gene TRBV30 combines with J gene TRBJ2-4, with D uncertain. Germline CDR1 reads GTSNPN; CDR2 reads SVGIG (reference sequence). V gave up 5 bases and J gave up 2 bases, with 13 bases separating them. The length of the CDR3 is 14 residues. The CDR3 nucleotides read TGTGCCTGGGAGACACCCGGAACCAAAAACATTCAGTACTTC. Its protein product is CAWETPGTKNIQYF.